The T cell receptor (beta chain) under discussion was sequenced for a study of cytomegalovirus exposure and HLA in healthy donors. Findings and limits, study-wide: Later analysis suggested links between common viral pathogens and several top significant clusters. It was likely that a cluster of highly shared sequence variants was a sequencing artifact.

Comments on this clone: No antigen is known for it.

J gave up 5 bases and V 6 bases, and 15 bases lay outside the gene matches. The CDR3 is 19 amino acids. Germline V gene data show CDR1 as MNHEY and CDR2 as SMNVEV (reference sequence). Healthy bone marrow donors formed the donor group. Use of 60 Vbeta and 13 Jbeta primers characterized the PCR. Profiled with immunoSEQ multiplex PCR; TCRdb holds only in-frame clones, not every one. The sample shows about 150,000 clones, roughly three quarters of them seen only once. The gene calls are TRBV27 and TRBJ2-1; 14 bases map to TRBD2. This receptor was identified in a male donor in good health and CMV-seronegative. Sequenced: PBMCs. CDR3 protein: CASSRPGLAGVNNNNEQFF. Written as DNA, the CDR3 is TGTGCCAGCAGCCGGCCGGGACTAGCGGGAGTTAATAATAACAATGAGCAGTTCTTC.